These T cell receptor beta chains were read from a single sample in a study of blood T cell repertoires in COVID-19. The table came from immunoSEQ multiplex PCR; TCRdb's copy has only in-frame clones and leaves some out. Among 150,000 to 200,000 clones listed, around 80% were seen once. Sequenced: PBMCs or T cells enriched from blood (not recorded which). All receptors come from a man over 45 who had recovered from COVID-19. Each CDR3 is given with its conserved first and last residue. A D gene is named only where the DNA matches it firmly. Clone size is shown for a subset of rows, as once, few, many or a class of expanded clone.

J gene | CDR3 length | V gene | D gene | clone size | CDR3 DNA | CDR3 protein
TRBJ1-1 | 16 | TRBV21-1 | . | . | TGTGCCAGCAGCAAAAACCGGGACAGGGGTAATACTGAAGCTTTCTTT | CASSKNRDRGNTEAFF
TRBJ2-7 | 13 | TRBV12-3/TRBV12-4 | . | . | TGTGCCAGCAGTTTATGGGCAGGGGACGAGCAGTACTTC | CASSLWAGDEQYF
TRBJ1-1 | 16 | TRBV13 | TRBD1 | once | TGTGCCAGCAGTCCCGGGACAGGGAGGACGAGCACTGAAGCTTTCTTT | CASSPGTGRTSTEAFF
TRBJ1-3 | 12 | TRBV28 | . | once | TGTGCCAGCAGTTTGGAGGGATACACCATATATTTT | CASSLEGYTIYF
TRBJ1-6 | 13 | TRBV7-9 | TRBD1 | . | TGTGCCAGCAGCTTAGCCCCGACAGGGTACCTCCACTTT | CASSLAPTGYLHF
TRBJ2-1 | 13 | TRBV10-3 | . | . | TGTGCCATCAGTGAGCTTCGCGGGAATGAGCAGTTCTTC | CAISELRGNEQFF
TRBJ1-3 | 14 | TRBV6-5 | . | once | TGTGCCAGCAGTTTGTCAGGTCCTGGAAACACCATATATTTT | CASSLSGPGNTIYF
TRBJ1-4 | 13 | TRBV7-6 | . | . | TGTGCCAGCAGGGACAGCCTTAATGAAAAACTGTTTTTT | CASRDSLNEKLFF
TRBJ2-7 | 14 | TRBV28 | TRBD1 | . | TGTGCCAGCACTGGGACAGGGAGTACCTACGAGCAGTACTTC | CASTGTGSTYEQYF
TRBJ2-2 | 16 | TRBV7-2 | TRBD2 | . | TGTGCCAGCAGCTTTACTAGCGGGGGGAGCACCGGGGAGCTGTTTTTT | CASSFTSGGSTGELFF
TRBJ2-3 | 17 | TRBV4-2 | TRBD1 | . | TGTGCCAGCAGCCAAGCCGGAACAGGGGGCGGTGGAGATACGCAGTATTTT | CASSQAGTGGGGDTQYF
TRBJ1-5 | 14 | TRBV6-5 | . | . | TGTGCCAGCAGCCCAGGGATTAGCAATCAGCCCCAGCATTTT | CASSPGISNQPQHF
TRBJ2-7 | 12 | TRBV6-4 | . | once | TGTGCCAACCTGCGTCGTTTCTACGAGCAGTACTTC | CANLRRFYEQYF
TRBJ1-3 | 17 | TRBV3-1/TRBV3-2 | . | few | TGTGCCAGCAGCCAAGGAGGCACACAGGTGAATGGAAACACCATATATTTT | CASSQGGTQVNGNTIYF